Below are 20 T cell receptor beta chains sequenced from a single sample in a study of blood T cell repertoires in COVID-19. Only in-frame clones appear in the TCRdb table, and some are missing; sequencing was by immunoSEQ multiplex PCR. Of some 170,000 clones listed, roughly 87% are singletons. The sample was PBMCs or T cells enriched from blood (not recorded which). Source of these receptors: a human donor with acute COVID-19. The donor label of this sample is uncertain.

This chain connects TRBV28 to TRBJ2-7, with 7 bases aligning to TRBD1. Germline trimming cut 11 bases from V and 2 bases from J; bases unmatched to any gene: 9. The CDR3 has 13 amino acids. From germline, CDR1 is MDHEN and CDR2 SYDVKM. This CDR3 reads CASTQTGPYEQYF. The CDR3 coding sequence is TGTGCCTCCACCCAGACAGGGCCCTACGAGCAGTACTTC.

The chain links TRBV24-1 to TRBJ2-2, with a weak D call TRBD2 (6 bases). The CDR3 is 17 amino acids. Per germline, CDR1 KGHDR and CDR2 SFDVKD. Trimming shortened V by 3 bases and J by 5 bases, and 18 bases separated the two germline ends. The CDR3 here is CATSDHSGPGGTGELFF. The CDR3 DNA sequence: TGTGCCACCAGTGATCATAGCGGACCCGGTGGAACCGGGGAGCTGTTTTTT.

This clone was seen only once. CDR3 DNA sequence: TGTGCCAGCTCACCACCGACAGGGTTGAACACCGGGGAGCTGTTTTTT. Amino acids: CASSPPTGLNTGELFF. The chain recombines TRBV18 with TRBJ2-2; 7 bases are shared with TRBD1. In germline, CDR1 is KGHSH, CDR2 LQKENI. This CDR3 is 16 amino acids long. V trimming: 0 bases; J trimming: 1 base; junction bases outside the gene matches: 2.

The chain couples TRBV5-1 to TRBJ1-1; 7 bases map to TRBD1. Per the germline V gene, CDR1 is SGHRS and CDR2 is YFSETQ. The CDR3 is 13 amino acids. V lost 0 bases and J lost 8; bases outside the gene matches: 4. CDR3 in amino acids: CASSLAKGQEAFF. CDR3 DNA sequence: TGCGCCAGCAGCTTGGCCAAGGGACAGGAAGCTTTCTTT.

The CDR3 loop reads CASSLVGGHGNQPQHF. CDR3 nucleotides: TGTGCCAGCAGCTTAGTAGGTGGGCACGGCAATCAGCCCCAGCATTTT. This rearrangement joins TRBV7-2 to TRBJ1-5; the D is unclear. The CDR3 loop spans 16 amino acids. Germline loops: CDR1 SGHTA, CDR2 FQGNSA. The V gene lost 1 base and the J gene lost 2 bases, with 12 bases spanning the gap.

The chain employs TRBV12-5 and TRBJ1-1; a possible D gene is TRBD1 (5 bases). The V gene lost 0 bases and the J gene lost 2 bases, with 19 bases spanning the gap. CDR1 is LGHNT and CDR2 is FRNRAP in the germline V gene. The CDR3 totals 18 residues. The CDR3 DNA reads as TGTGCTAGTGGTTTGGTAAGCACAGGCCACCCAGCAAACACTGAAGCTTTCTTT. This translates into CASGLVSTGHPANTEAFF.

The chain recombines TRBV5-1 with TRBJ2-3; D is uncertain. In germline, CDR1 is SGHRS, CDR2 YFSETQ. V lost 1 base, J lost 6 bases, and 9 bases lay in between. The CDR3 totals 13 residues. CDR3 loop: CASSLSFGDTQYF. For the CDR3, the DNA is TGCGCCAGCAGCTTGTCCTTCGGGGATACGCAGTATTTT.

The rearrangement joins TRBV19 to TRBJ2-5, with 13 bases that match TRBD2. CDR3 length: 16 residues. Trimming removed 7 bases from V and 5 bases from J; junction bases left unmatched: 10. Per the germline V gene, CDR1 is LNHDA and CDR2 is SQIVND (reference sequence). The CDR3 protein is CASKPGLAGERETQYF. For the CDR3, the DNA is TGTGCCAGTAAACCCGGACTAGCGGGGGAAAGGGAGACCCAGTACTTC.

This clone was counted a few times. The chain couples TRBV2 to TRBJ2-4; TRBD1 matches at 7 bases. The V and J ends lost 5 bases and 4 bases, in that order; junction bases with no gene match: 5. The germline CDR1 and CDR2 sequences are SNHLY and FYNNEI. The CDR3 sequence is 14 residues long. The chain's CDR3 is CASSLRTGKNIQYF. Here the CDR3 DNA reads TGTGCCAGCAGTTTAAGGACAGGAAAAAACATTCAGTACTTC. The full variable domain, rest sourced from reference TRBV2 and TRBJ2-4, is EPEVTQTPSHQVTQMGQEVILRCVPISNHLYFYWYRQILGQKVEFLVSFYNNEISEKSEIFDDQFSVERPDGSNFTLKIRSTKLEDSAMYFCASSLRTGKNIQYFGAGTRLSVL.

The CDR3 protein is CASSIRDYPTKKQFF. The CDR3 nucleotides read TGTGCCAGCAGCATCCGGGACTACCCTACAAAGAAGCAGTTCTTC. This rearrangement joins TRBV11-3 to TRBJ2-1; 7 bases match TRBD2. The CDR3 length is 15 residues. The V gene's germline CDR1 is SGHNT and CDR2 YENEEA. V was clipped by 5 bases and J by 11 bases; unmatched bases: 15.

The table lists this clone with a count of one. The chain is built from TRBV7-2 and TRBJ2-3; 8 bases agree with TRBD1. The CDR3 has 14 residues. The V gene end was trimmed by 5 bases and the J gene end by 14 bases; junction bases not matched to a gene: 15. Germline assignment: CDR1 SGHTA and CDR2 FQGNSA. CDR3 DNA sequence: TGTGCCAGCAGCCTCGACAGGGGCTCCGGGTTTGGGTATTTT. Its translation is CASSLDRGSGFGYF.

J is TRBJ2-1 and V is TRBV4-2, with a tentative D call TRBD1 (5 bases). The CDR3 length is 17 residues. Germline lookup yields CDR1 LGHNA and CDR2 YNFKEQ. Trimming took off 3 bases at V and 0 bases at J, with 15 bases between the two ends. DNA for the CDR3: TGTGCCAGCAGCCAGGGGCCTGGGATGAGCTCCTACAATGAGCAGTTCTTC. Translating gives CASSQGPGMSSYNEQFF.

In DNA, the CDR3 is TGTGCCAGCAGTCGGACAGGGCTCACTGAAGCTTTCTTT. It translates to CASSRTGLTEAFF. The chain employs TRBV6-2 or TRBV6-3 and TRBJ1-1, with 8 bases aligning to TRBD1. CDR3 length: 13 amino acids. Unmatched junction bases numbered 3, after V lost 5 bases and J lost 4 bases. CDR1 and CDR2 from the germline V gene are MNHEY and SVGEGT.

This clone was observed a few times. The CDR3 loop is CASGLVLSSSYEQYF. In nucleotides, the CDR3 is TGTGCTAGTGGTTTGGTACTGTCTAGCTCCTACGAGCAGTACTTC. The chain recombines TRBV12-5 with TRBJ2-7; D call uncertain. V lost 0 bases and J 0 bases, leaving 9 bases between the germline ends. The CDR3 spans 15 residues. Germline loops: CDR1 LGHNT, CDR2 FRNRAP.

CDR3 coding DNA: TGTGCCAGTAGGAGGATGGACAGGGCGAACACTGAAGCTTTCTTT. This encodes CASRRMDRANTEAFF. The chain combines TRBV19 with TRBJ1-1; TRBD1 agrees at 8 bases. The V segment lost 6 bases and the J segment 1 base; nucleotides outside the gene matches: 7. Germline CDR1 and CDR2: LNHDA and SQIVND (reference sequence). CDR3 length equals 15 residues.

This rearrangement joins TRBV28 to TRBJ1-3; no definite D call. In germline, CDR1 is MDHEN, CDR2 SYDVKM. V was pared by 3 bases and J by 0 bases, with 6 bases between. The CDR3 totals 14 residues. The CDR3 nucleotides read TGTGCCAGCAGTTTCTCGGTCTCTGGAAACACCATATATTTT. Its protein is CASSFSVSGNTIYF.

The chain couples TRBV29-1 to TRBJ2-3, with 14 bases that match TRBD2. Germline CDR1 reads SQVTM; CDR2 reads ANQGSEA. V lost 3 bases and J lost 5; bases outside the gene matches: 7. The length of the CDR3 is 16 residues. The CDR3 loop is CSVDKTSGGAGDTQYF. CDR3 coding DNA: TGCAGCGTTGATAAGACTAGCGGGGGGGCCGGAGATACGCAGTATTTT.

This sequence joins TRBV5-5 and TRBJ1-1, with D perhaps TRBD1 (6 bases). CDR3 length: 14 amino acids. CDR1 is SGHKS and CDR2 is YYEKEE in the germline V gene (reference sequence). The V end lost 4 bases, the J end lost 0 bases, and 10 bases lay between the germline ends. The CDR3 spells CASSRGTLNTEAFF. The CDR3, as DNA: TGTGCCAGCAGCCGAGGGACACTGAACACTGAAGCTTTCTTT.

This clone was detected only a few times. V is TRBV5-5 and J is TRBJ1-2, with a tentative D call TRBD1 (5 bases). Germline V lookup: CDR1 SGHKS, CDR2 YYEKEE (reference sequence). There are 14 residues in the CDR3. V dropped 0 bases and J dropped 7 bases, with 13 bases sitting between them. CDR3 residues: CASSLAETGGGYTF. Here the CDR3 DNA reads TGTGCCAGCAGCTTGGCAGAAACGGGGGGTGGCTACACCTTC.

This clone occurred once. The V call is TRBV4-3, the J call TRBJ2-1, with unresolved D. This CDR3 contains 16 residues. Per germline, CDR1 LGHNA and CDR2 YSLEER. V was pared by 2 bases and J by 9 bases, with 20 bases between. Written as DNA, the CDR3 is TGCGCCAGCAGCCAACAAGCGCGCCCTAGTACAATTGAGCAGTTCTTC. Its translation: CASSQQARPSTIEQFF.